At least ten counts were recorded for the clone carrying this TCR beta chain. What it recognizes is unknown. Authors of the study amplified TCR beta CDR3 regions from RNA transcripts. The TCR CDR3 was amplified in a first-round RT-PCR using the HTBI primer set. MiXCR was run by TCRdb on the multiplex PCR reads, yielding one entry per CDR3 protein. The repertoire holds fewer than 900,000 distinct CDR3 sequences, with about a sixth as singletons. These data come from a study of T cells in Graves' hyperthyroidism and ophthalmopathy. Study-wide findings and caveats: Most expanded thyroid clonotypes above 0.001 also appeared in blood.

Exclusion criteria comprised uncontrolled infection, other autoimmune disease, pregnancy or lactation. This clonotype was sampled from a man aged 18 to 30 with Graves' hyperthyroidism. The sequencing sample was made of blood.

CDR3 bases: TGTGCCAGCAGTTTATTCTCTGACTACAATGAGCAGTTCTTC. This encodes CASSLFSDYNEQFF. The chain uses TRBV27 and TRBJ2-1; D is unresolved. Trimming took off 1 base at V and 3 bases at J, with 7 bases between the two ends. Germline CDR1 MNHEY, CDR2 SMNVEV (reference sequence). This CDR3 region has 14 residues.